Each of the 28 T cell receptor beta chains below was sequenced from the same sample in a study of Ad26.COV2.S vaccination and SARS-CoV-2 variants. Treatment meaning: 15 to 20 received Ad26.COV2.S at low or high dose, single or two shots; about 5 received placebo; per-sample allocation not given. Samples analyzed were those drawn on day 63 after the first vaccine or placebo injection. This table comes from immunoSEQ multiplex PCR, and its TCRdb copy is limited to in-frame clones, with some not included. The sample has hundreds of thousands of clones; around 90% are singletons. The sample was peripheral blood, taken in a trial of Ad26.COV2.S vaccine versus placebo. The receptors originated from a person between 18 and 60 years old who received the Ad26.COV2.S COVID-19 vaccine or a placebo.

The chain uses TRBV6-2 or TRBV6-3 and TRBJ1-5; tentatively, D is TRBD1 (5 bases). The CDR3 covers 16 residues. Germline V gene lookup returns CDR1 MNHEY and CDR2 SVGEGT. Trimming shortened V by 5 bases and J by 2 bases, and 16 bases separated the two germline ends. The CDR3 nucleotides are TGTGCCAGCAGTCCCCTACGCTTCAGGGGCAATCAGCCCCAGCATTTT. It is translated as CASSPLRFRGNQPQHF.

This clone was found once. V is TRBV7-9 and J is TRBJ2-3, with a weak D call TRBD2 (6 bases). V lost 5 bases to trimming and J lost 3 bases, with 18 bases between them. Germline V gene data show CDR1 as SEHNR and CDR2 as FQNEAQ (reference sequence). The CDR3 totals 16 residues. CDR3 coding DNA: TGTGCCAGCAGCCAGCCGGTCACTAGCCCAACAGATACGCAGTATTTT. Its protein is CASSQPVTSPTDTQYF.

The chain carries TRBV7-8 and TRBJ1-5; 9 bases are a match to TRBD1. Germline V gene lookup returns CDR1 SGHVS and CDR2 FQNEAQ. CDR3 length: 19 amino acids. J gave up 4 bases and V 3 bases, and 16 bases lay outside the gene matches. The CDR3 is CASSFTGGAWDPPNQPQHF. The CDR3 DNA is TGTGCCAGCAGCTTTACAGGGGGCGCCTGGGACCCTCCGAATCAGCCCCAGCATTTT.

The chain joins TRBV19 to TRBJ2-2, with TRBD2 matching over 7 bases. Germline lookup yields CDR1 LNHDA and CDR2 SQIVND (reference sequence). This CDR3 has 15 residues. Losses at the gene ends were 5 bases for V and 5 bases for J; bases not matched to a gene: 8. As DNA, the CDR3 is TGTGCCAGTAGTTATCGCGGGAGAGGGACCGGGGAGCTGTTTTTT. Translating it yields CASSYRGRGTGELFF.

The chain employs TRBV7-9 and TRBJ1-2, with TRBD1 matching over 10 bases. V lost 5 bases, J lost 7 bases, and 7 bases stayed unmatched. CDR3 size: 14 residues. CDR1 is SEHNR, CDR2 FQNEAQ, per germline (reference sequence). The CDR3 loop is CASSQTGTGVGYTF. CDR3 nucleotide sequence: TGTGCCAGCAGCCAGACCGGGACAGGGGTTGGCTACACCTTC.

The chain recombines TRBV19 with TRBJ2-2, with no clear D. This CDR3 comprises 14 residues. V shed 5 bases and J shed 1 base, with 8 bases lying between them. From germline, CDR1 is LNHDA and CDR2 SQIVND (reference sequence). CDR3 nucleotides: TGTGCCAGTAGTCTCTCAGAGAACACCGGGGAGCTGTTTTTT. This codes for CASSLSENTGELFF.

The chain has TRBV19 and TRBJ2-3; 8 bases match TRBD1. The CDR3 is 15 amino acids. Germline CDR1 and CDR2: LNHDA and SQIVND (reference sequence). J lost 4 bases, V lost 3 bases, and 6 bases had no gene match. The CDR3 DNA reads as TGTGCCAGTAGTATTGGGGACAGGAACGCAGATACGCAGTATTTT. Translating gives CASSIGDRNADTQYF.

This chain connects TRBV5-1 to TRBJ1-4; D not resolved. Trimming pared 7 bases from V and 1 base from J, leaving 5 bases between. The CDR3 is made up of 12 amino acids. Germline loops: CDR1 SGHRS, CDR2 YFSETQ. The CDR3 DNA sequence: TGCGCCAGCGGGATAACTAATGAAAAACTGTTTTTT. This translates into CASGITNEKLFF. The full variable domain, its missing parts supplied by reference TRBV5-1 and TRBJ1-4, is KAGVTQTPRYLIKTRGQQVTLSCSPISGHRSVSWYQQTPGQGLQFLFEYFSETQRNKGNFPGRFSGRQFSNSRSEMNVSTLELGDSALYLCASGITNEKLFFGSGTQLSVL.

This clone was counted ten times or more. Written as DNA, the CDR3 is TGCGCCAGCAGCCAAGCGGCAGGGAGGGAGGAAAAACTGTTTTTT. Its protein is CASSQAAGREEKLFF. This sequence joins TRBV4-1 and TRBJ1-4, with D perhaps TRBD1 (5 bases). Germline values: CDR1 MGHRA, CDR2 YSYEKL. The CDR3 has 15 amino acids. V gave up 1 base and J gave up 8 bases, with 14 bases separating them.

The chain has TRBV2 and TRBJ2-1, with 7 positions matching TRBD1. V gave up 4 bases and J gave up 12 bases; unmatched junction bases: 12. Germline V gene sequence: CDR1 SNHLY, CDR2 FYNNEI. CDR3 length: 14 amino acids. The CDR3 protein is CASSGTGPGIGQFF. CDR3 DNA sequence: TGTGCCAGCAGTGGGACAGGCCCTGGGATAGGGCAGTTCTTC.

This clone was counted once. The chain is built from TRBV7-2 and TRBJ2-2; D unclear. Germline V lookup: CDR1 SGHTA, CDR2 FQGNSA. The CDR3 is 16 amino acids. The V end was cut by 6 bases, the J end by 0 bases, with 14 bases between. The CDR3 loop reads CASSTQNVANTGELFF. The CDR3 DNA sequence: TGTGCCAGCAGTACTCAGAACGTCGCGAACACCGGGGAGCTGTTTTTT.

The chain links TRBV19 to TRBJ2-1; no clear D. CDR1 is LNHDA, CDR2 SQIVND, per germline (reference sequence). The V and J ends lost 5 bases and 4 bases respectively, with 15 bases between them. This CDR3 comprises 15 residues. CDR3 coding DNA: TGTGCCAGTAGTCCCGCGGTGGGGATATACAATGAGCAGTTCTTC. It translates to CASSPAVGIYNEQFF.

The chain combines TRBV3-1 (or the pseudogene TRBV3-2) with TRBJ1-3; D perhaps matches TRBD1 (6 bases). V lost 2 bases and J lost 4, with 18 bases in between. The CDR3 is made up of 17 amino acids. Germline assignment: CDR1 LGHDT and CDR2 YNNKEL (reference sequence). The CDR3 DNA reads TGTGCCAGCAGCCAAACCCATAGGACAGCTCGAGGAAACACCATATATTTT. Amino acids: CASSQTHRTARGNTIYF.

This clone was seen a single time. As DNA, the CDR3 is TGCGCCAGCAGCCAAGAAAACTCCTGGGACTACGACGGCTACACCTTC. It yields the protein CASSQENSWDYDGYTF. The chain employs TRBV4-1 and TRBJ1-2; D is perhaps TRBD1 (5 bases). This CDR3 is built from 16 residues. With 0 bases removed from V and 8 bases from J, the gap between germline ends came to 19 bases. CDR1 and CDR2 (germline): MGHRA, YSYEKL.

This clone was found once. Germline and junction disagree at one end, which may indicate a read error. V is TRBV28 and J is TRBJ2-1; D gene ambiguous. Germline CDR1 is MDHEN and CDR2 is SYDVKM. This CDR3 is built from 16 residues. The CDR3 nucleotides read TGTGCCGGCAGTTTAAGCTGGGCGGACTCCTACAATGAGCAGTTCTTC. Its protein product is CAGSLSWADSYNEQFF. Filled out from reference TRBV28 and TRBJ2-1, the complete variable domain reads DVKVTQSSRYLVKRTGEKVFLECVQDMDHENMFWYRQDPGLGLRLIYFSYDVKMKEKGDIPEGYSVSREKKERFSLILESASTNQTSMYLCAGSLSWADSYNEQFFGPGTRLTVL.

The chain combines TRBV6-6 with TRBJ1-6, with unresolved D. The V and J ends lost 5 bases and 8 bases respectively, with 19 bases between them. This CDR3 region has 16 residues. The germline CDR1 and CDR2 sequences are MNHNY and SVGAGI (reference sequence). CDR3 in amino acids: CASSQNGRHIHSPLHF. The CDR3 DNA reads TGTGCCAGCAGTCAGAACGGACGGCATATCCATTCACCCCTCCACTTT.

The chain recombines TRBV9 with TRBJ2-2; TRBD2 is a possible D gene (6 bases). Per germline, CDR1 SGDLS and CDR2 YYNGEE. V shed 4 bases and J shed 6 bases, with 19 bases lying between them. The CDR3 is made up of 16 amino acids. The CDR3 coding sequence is TGTGCCAGCAGCCAATTGGGGGGAGCTCCGGCCGGGGAGCTGTTTTTT. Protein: CASSQLGGAPAGELFF.

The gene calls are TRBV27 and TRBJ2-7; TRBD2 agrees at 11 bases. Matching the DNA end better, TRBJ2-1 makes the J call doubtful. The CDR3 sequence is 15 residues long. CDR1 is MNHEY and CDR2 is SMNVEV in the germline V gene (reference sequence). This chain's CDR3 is CASSLRLAGYNEQFF. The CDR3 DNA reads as TGTGCCAGCAGTTTACGACTAGCGGGATACAATGAGCAGTTCTTC.

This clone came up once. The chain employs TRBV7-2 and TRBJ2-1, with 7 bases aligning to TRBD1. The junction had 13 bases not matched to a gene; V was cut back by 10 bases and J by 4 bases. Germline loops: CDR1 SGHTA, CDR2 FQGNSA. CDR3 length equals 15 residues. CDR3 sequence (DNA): TGTGCCACCCACCAGGGACAGAGCTTTTACAATGAGCAGTTCTTC. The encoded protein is CATHQGQSFYNEQFF.

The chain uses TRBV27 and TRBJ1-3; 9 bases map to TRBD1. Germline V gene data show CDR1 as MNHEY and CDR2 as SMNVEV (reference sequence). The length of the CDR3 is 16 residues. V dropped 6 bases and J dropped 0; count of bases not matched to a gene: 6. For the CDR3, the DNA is TGTGCCAGCAGCCGTACAGGGGGCTTCTCTGGAAACACCATATATTTT. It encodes CASSRTGGFSGNTIYF.

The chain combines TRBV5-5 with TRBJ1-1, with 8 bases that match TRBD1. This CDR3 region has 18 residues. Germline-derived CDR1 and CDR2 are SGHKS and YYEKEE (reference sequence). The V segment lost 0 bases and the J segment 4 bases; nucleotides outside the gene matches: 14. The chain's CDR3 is CASSLALIIGQGATEAFF. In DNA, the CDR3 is TGTGCCAGCAGCTTGGCCTTAATTATCGGACAGGGTGCCACTGAAGCTTTCTTT.

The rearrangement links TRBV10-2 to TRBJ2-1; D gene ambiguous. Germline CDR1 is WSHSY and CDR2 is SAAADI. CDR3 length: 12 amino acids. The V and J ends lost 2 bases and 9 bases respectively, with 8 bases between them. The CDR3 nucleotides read TGCGCCAGCAGTGAGGGTCACGGTGAGCAGTTCTTC. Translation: CASSEGHGEQFF.

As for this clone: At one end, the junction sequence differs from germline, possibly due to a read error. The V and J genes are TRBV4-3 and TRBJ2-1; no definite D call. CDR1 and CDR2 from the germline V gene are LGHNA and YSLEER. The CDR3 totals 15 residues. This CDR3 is CASSQDSETYDEQFF. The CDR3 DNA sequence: TGCGCCAGCAGCCAAGATTCCGAAACCTACGATGAGCAGTTCTTC.

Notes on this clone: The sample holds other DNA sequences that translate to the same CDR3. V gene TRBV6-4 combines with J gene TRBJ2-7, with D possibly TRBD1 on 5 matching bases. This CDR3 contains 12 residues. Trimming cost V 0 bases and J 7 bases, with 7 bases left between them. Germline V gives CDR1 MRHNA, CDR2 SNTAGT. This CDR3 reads CASSDSRGEQYF. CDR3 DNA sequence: TGTGCCAGCAGTGACTCAAGGGGAGAGCAGTACTTC.

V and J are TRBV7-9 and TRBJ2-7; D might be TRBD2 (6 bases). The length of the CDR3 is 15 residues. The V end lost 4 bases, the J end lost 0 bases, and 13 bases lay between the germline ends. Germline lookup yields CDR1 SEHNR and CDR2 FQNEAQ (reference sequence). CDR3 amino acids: CASSSGDSSSYEQYF. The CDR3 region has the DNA TGTGCCAGCAGCTCGGGGGATAGCAGCTCCTACGAGCAGTACTTC.

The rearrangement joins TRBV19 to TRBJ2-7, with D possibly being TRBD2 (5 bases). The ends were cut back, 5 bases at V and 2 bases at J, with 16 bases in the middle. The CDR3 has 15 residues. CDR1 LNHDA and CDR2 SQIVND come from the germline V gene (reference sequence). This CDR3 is CASSAERELPYEQYF. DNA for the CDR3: TGTGCCAGTAGTGCCGAACGGGAATTACCCTACGAGCAGTACTTC.

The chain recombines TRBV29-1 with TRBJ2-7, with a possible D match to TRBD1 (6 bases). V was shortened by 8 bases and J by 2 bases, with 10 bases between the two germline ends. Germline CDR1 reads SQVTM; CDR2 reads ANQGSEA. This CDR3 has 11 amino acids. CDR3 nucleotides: TGCAGCTTCACAGGGACCTACGAGCAGTACTTC. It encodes CSFTGTYEQYF.

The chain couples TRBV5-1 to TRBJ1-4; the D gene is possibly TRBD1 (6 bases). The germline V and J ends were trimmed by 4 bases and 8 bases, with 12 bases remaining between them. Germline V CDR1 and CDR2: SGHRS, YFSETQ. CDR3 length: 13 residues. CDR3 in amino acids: CASSIGQGEKLFF. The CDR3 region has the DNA TGCGCCAGCAGCATCGGGCAGGGGGAAAAACTGTTTTTT.